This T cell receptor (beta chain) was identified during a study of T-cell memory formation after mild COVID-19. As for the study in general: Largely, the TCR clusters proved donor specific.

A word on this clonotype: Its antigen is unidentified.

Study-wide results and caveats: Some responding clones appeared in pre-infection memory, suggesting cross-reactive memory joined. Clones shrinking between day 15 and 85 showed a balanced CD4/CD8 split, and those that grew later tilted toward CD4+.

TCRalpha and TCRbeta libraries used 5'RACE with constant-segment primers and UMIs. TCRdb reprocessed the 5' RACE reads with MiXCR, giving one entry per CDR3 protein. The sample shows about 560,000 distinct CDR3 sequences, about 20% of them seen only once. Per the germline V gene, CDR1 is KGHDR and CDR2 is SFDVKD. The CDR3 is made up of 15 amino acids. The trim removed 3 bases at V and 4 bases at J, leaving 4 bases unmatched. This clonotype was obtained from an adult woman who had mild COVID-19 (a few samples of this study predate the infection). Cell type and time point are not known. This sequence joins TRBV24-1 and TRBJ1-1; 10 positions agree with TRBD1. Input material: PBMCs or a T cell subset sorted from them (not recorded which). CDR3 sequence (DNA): TGTGCCACCAGTGATGGGACAGGGGTGATCACTGAAGCTTTCTTT. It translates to CATSDGTGVITEAFF.